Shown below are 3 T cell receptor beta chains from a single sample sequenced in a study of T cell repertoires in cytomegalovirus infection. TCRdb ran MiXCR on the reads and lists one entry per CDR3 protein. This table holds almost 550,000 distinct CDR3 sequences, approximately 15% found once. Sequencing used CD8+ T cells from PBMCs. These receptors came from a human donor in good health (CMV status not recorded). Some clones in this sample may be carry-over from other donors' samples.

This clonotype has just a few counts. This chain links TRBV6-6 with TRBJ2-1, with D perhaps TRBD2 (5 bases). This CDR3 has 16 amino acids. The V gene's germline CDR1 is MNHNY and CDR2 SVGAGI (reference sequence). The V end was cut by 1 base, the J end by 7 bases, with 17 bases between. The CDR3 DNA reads TGTGCCAGCAGTTACTTAGCGACCGCTTTGGGGAATGAGCAGTTCTTC. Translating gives CASSYLATALGNEQFF.

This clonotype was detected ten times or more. DNA of the CDR3: TGTGCCAGCAGCTTAGGGGACGACAGCCAACCTTCCTACAATGAGCAGTTCTTC. Translation: CASSLGDDSQPSYNEQFF. This chain joins TRBV7-3 and TRBJ2-1; D may correspond to TRBD1 or TRBD2 (5 bases each). Trimming removed 2 bases from V and 1 base from J, with 18 bases in between. The CDR3 has 18 amino acids. Germline assignment: CDR1 SGHTA and CDR2 FQGTGA.

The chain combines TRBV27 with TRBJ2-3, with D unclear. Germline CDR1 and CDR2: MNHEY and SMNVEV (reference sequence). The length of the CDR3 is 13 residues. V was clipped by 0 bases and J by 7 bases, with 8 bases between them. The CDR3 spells CASSLSSGHTQYF. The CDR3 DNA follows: TGTGCCAGCAGTTTATCCTCCGGTCATACGCAGTATTTT.